Below, 8 T cell receptor beta chains from the same sample are listed, as sequenced in a study of siplizumab effects on memory and regulatory T cells. TCRdb keeps only in-frame clones here, not all; method: immunoSEQ multiplex PCR. The sample has roughly 25,000 clones; 65% to 90% are singletons. The sample comprised memory CD4+ T cells sorted from blood. The origin of the receptors is a human donor in good health.

The gene calls are TRBV27 and TRBJ2-1; 9 bases are shared with TRBD2. Per germline, CDR1 MNHEY and CDR2 SMNVEV (reference sequence). The CDR3 consists of 13 residues. J gave up 9 bases and V 5 bases, and 5 bases lay outside the gene matches. CDR3 protein: CASSGIAGAEQFF. The CDR3 coding sequence is TGTGCCAGCAGTGGGATAGCGGGAGCTGAGCAGTTCTTC.

This clone was seen a handful of times. The gene calls are TRBV20-1 and TRBJ2-1; a possible D gene is TRBD1 (5 bases). The CDR3 totals 10 residues. Germline V gives CDR1 DFQATT, CDR2 SNEGSKA (reference sequence). V lost 4 bases and J 8 bases, leaving 6 bases between the germline ends. The CDR3 DNA is TGCAGTGCTAAAGGGGATGAGCAGTTCTTC. This encodes CSAKGDEQFF.

This clone is a singleton in its sample. The rearrangement uses TRBV6-6 and TRBJ1-6; possibly TRBD1 for D (6 bases). Trimming cost V 5 bases and J 5 bases, with 13 bases left between them. Germline V gives CDR1 MNHNY, CDR2 SVGAGI (reference sequence). This CDR3 is built from 15 residues. CDR3: CASSHTGMNNSPLHF. CDR3 coding DNA: TGTGCCAGCAGTCATACAGGGATGAATAATTCACCCCTCCACTTT.

This sequence joins TRBV7-6 and TRBJ2-3, with 7 bases aligning to TRBD2. Per the germline V gene, CDR1 is SGHVS and CDR2 is FNYEAQ. The length of the CDR3 is 16 residues. After removal of 1 base from V and 5 bases from J, the junction contained 9 bases not matched to a gene. CDR3 amino acids: CASSLVGGGPVDTQYF. In nucleotides, the CDR3 is TGTGCCAGCAGCTTAGTCGGGGGAGGGCCAGTAGATACGCAGTATTTT. The variable domain in full, with the rest retrieved from reference TRBV7-6 and TRBJ2-3, is GAGVSQSPRYKVTKRGQDVALRCDPISGHVSLYWYRQALGQGPEFLTYFNYEAQQDKSGLPNDRFSAERPEGSISTLTIQRTEQRDSAMYRCASSLVGGGPVDTQYFGPGTRLTVL.

The chain combines TRBV18 with TRBJ2-7; D might be TRBD2 (5 bases). This CDR3 spans 15 amino acids. Trimming pared 0 bases from V and 5 bases from J, leaving 14 bases between. Germline CDR1 is KGHSH and CDR2 is LQKENI. The CDR3 protein is CASSPPSPRVNEQYF. DNA of the CDR3: TGTGCCAGCTCACCACCGTCCCCGAGGGTAAACGAGCAGTACTTC.

With respect to this clone: Other nucleotide sequences from this sample produce the same CDR3. The rearrangement uses TRBV5-6 and TRBJ1-1; TRBD1 aligns across 7 bases. The V and J ends lost 8 bases and 5 bases, in that order; junction bases with no gene match: 9. The CDR3 contains 13 residues. Germline V gene data show CDR1 as SGHDT and CDR2 as YYEEEE. CDR3 sequence: CASSPTGRTEAFF. The CDR3 nucleotides read TGTGCCAGTAGCCCGACAGGGAGGACTGAAGCTTTCTTT.

The chain uses TRBV9 and TRBJ2-6; TRBD1 matches at 8 bases. Germline V lookup: CDR1 SGDLS, CDR2 YYNGEE. CDR3 length: 17 residues. V trimming: 2 bases; J trimming: 3 bases; junction bases outside the gene matches: 7. DNA of the CDR3: TGTGCCAGCAGCGTCTCCCGCACAGGGGGTGGGGCCAACGTCCTGACTTTC. The encoded protein is CASSVSRTGGGANVLTF.

Comment on this clone: One end of the junction does not line up with germline, which may come from a read error. DNA of the CDR3: TGTGCTAGCAGCTTAAAAGTCGCGGGGGGCCAAGAGACCCAGTACTTC. Encoded protein: CASSLKVAGGQETQYF. The J gene is TRBJ2-5, the V gene TRBV7-7; 8 bases are shared with TRBD2. Germline V gene data show CDR1 as SSHAT and CDR2 as FNYEAQ (reference sequence). The CDR3 totals 16 residues.